Below, 20 T cell receptor beta chains from the same sample are listed, as sequenced in a study of blood T cell repertoires in COVID-19. Assay used: immunoSEQ multiplex PCR; TCRdb lists only in-frame clones, some missing. This table has approximately 100,000 clones, approximately 85% appearing once. The sample was peripheral blood. The receptor source for this set is a human donor in a cohort sampled during active COVID-19.

The rearrangement links TRBV7-8 to TRBJ2-6, with a tentative D call TRBD2 (5 bases). The germline CDR1 and CDR2 sequences are SGHVS and FQNEAQ. Trimming removed 2 bases at V and 0 bases at J, with 17 bases between. The CDR3 loop spans 19 amino acids. CDR3 sequence reads: CASSLSRGIHSSGANVLTF. The CDR3 nucleotides are TGTGCCAGCAGCTTATCTAGAGGGATACACAGCTCTGGGGCCAACGTCCTGACTTTC.

This clone was seen a single time. The rearrangement links TRBV5-4 to TRBJ1-2; no definite D call. Trimming left V 0 bases short and J 2 bases short, with 8 bases between. This CDR3 spans 14 amino acids. From germline, CDR1 is SGHNT and CDR2 YYREEE (reference sequence). CDR3 sequence: CASSLGGVNYGYTF. CDR3 bases: TGTGCCAGCAGCTTGGGAGGAGTAAACTATGGCTACACCTTC.

This chain connects TRBV25-1 to TRBJ2-5; 9 positions match TRBD1. Germline V lookup: CDR1 MGHDK, CDR2 SYGVNS. This CDR3 region has 13 residues. V lost 5 bases to trimming and J lost 5 bases; unmatched junction nucleotides: 3. CDR3 loop: CASSNRGLETQYF. The CDR3 nucleotides are TGTGCCAGCAGTAACAGGGGGCTTGAGACCCAGTACTTC.

J is TRBJ2-5 and V is TRBV7-8, with 13 bases matching TRBD2. The CDR3 loop spans 16 amino acids. CDR1 and CDR2 (germline): SGHVS, FQNEAQ. The trim removed 4 bases at V and 2 bases at J, leaving 4 bases unmatched. The CDR3 DNA follows: TGTGCCAGCAGCTCCTCGGGACTAGCGGGACAAGAGACCCAGTACTTC. Translating it yields CASSSSGLAGQETQYF.

This clone was seen only once. The rearrangement joins TRBV24-1 to TRBJ2-1, with 7 bases aligning to TRBD1. CDR1 is KGHDR, CDR2 SFDVKD, per germline. Germline trimming cut 4 bases from V and 2 bases from J; bases unmatched to any gene: 10. This CDR3 is built from 17 residues. CDR3 sequence (DNA): TGTGCCACCAGTGACCCCGGTAGGGGGCCCCCCTACAATGAGCAGTTCTTC. It yields the protein CATSDPGRGPPYNEQFF.

This clone was seen more than once but under ten times. The chain has TRBV4-2 and TRBJ2-7, with 7 bases lining up with TRBD1. Germline CDR1 LGHNA, CDR2 YNFKEQ. After removal of 0 bases from V and 6 bases from J, the junction contained 11 bases not matched to a gene. This CDR3 comprises 16 residues. The CDR3 bases are TGTGCCAGCAGCCAAGACGCCGGGACAGCGGCGTTCGAGCAGTACTTC. Translated: CASSQDAGTAAFEQYF.

The rearrangement uses TRBV28 and TRBJ1-3; 7 nucleotides agree with TRBD1. J was trimmed by 11 bases and V by 6 bases; bases with no gene match: 7. The CDR3 has 12 residues. Germline CDR1 and CDR2: MDHEN and SYDVKM. The CDR3 region is CASSLNRGAIYF. DNA for the CDR3: TGTGCCAGCAGCTTAAACAGGGGCGCCATATATTTT.

This chain joins TRBV4-1 and TRBJ2-7; 12 nucleotides match TRBD2. V lost 0 bases, J lost 7 bases, and 7 bases stayed unmatched. This CDR3 has 16 amino acids. The germline gives CDR1 MGHRA, CDR2 YSYEKL. DNA for the CDR3: TGCGCCAGCAGCCAAGATCTAGCGGGAGGGCCGCAGGAGCAGTACTTC. Amino acids: CASSQDLAGGPQEQYF.

The rearrangement uses TRBV5-1 and TRBJ2-1; TRBD2 agrees at 8 bases. The CDR3 spans 15 residues. Germline assignment: CDR1 SGHRS and CDR2 YFSETQ. With 5 bases clipped from V and 8 bases from J, the junction kept 12 bases outside the gene matches. The CDR3 loop reads CASSIEAGEWDEQFF. The DNA for the CDR3 is TGCGCCAGCAGTATAGAAGCGGGAGAATGGGATGAGCAGTTCTTC.

V and J are TRBV7-2 and TRBJ2-7; 12 bases match TRBD2. Germline lookup yields CDR1 SGHTA and CDR2 FQGNSA. This CDR3 spans 16 amino acids. V was pared by 5 bases and J by 7 bases, with 12 bases of the junction left unmatched. CDR3 region: CASSPRLAGVLGEQYF. CDR3 DNA: TGTGCCAGCAGCCCCCGACTAGCGGGAGTCCTAGGTGAGCAGTACTTC.

The chain employs TRBV25-1 and TRBJ2-1; D remains unclear. The CDR3 contains 12 residues. Germline lookup yields CDR1 MGHDK and CDR2 SYGVNS. Trimming took 4 bases from V and 8 from J, leaving 9 bases between them. Written as DNA, the CDR3 is TGTGCCAGCAGTGTCCGGGTGGATGAGCAGTTCTTC. Amino acids: CASSVRVDEQFF.

The chain recombines TRBV10-2 with TRBJ1-4; 7 bases line up with TRBD1. V lost 2 bases, J lost 1 base, and 1 base stayed unmatched. The CDR3 has 15 amino acids. The germline gives CDR1 WSHSY, CDR2 SAAADI. CDR3 sequence: CASSEDRVTNEKLFF. CDR3 in DNA: TGCGCCAGCAGTGAGGACAGGGTAACTAATGAAAAACTGTTTTTT.

The gene calls are TRBV7-9 and TRBJ2-3, with D maybe TRBD1 (7 bases). Germline CDR1 and CDR2: SEHNR and FQNEAQ (reference sequence). The CDR3 is made up of 14 amino acids. V lost 4 bases, J lost 8 bases, and 16 bases lay in between. The CDR3 protein is CASSYGQGGGTQYF. The CDR3 coding sequence is TGTGCCAGCAGCTATGGTCAGGGGGGAGGTACGCAGTATTTT.

V and J are TRBV4-2 and TRBJ2-3, with 11 nucleotides matching TRBD1. The CDR3 is 18 amino acids. CDR1 is LGHNA and CDR2 is YNFKEQ in the germline V gene. V shed 0 bases, J shed 3 bases, and the junction held 8 bases outside the gene matches. The CDR3 region has the DNA TGTGCCAGCAGCCAAGAAAGCCGGACAGGGGGCGGGACAGATACGCAGTATTTT. Its translation: CASSQESRTGGGTDTQYF.

This clone showed up just a few times. The chain links TRBV7-8 to TRBJ1-5, with D possibly TRBD1 on 6 matching bases. The CDR3 is 13 amino acids. Germline values: CDR1 SGHVS, CDR2 FQNEAQ. With 4 bases removed from V and 7 bases from J, the gap between germline ends came to 11 bases. The CDR3 coding sequence is TGTGCCAGCAGCTCCCTCAGGGGCCAGCCCCAGCATTTT. This encodes CASSSLRGQPQHF.

This rearrangement joins TRBV5-1 to TRBJ2-3; 11 positions agree with TRBD2. The V and J ends lost 4 bases and 4 bases, in that order; junction bases with no gene match: 2. Germline-derived CDR1 and CDR2 are SGHRS and YFSETQ. The CDR3 is 14 amino acids. CDR3 region: CASSPGLAADTQYF. CDR3 bases: TGCGCCAGCAGCCCGGGACTAGCGGCAGATACGCAGTATTTT.

This clone has just one count. The chain combines TRBV3-1 (or the pseudogene TRBV3-2) with TRBJ2-3, with 9 bases aligning to TRBD2. Germline V CDR1 and CDR2: LGHDT, YNNKEL (reference sequence). This CDR3 spans 14 amino acids. Losses at the gene ends were 7 bases for V and 9 bases for J; bases not matched to a gene: 11. The CDR3 loop is CASKGGGGAETQYF. The CDR3 DNA sequence: TGTGCCAGCAAAGGCGGCGGGGGGGCCGAAACGCAGTATTTT.

The chain recombines TRBV24-1 with TRBJ2-1; a possible D gene is TRBD2 (5 bases). Trimming shortened V by 0 bases and J by 8 bases, and 16 bases separated the two germline ends. The germline CDR1 and CDR2 sequences are KGHDR and SFDVKD. The length of the CDR3 is 16 residues. The CDR3 nucleotides read TGTGCCACCAGTGATTTGCGTCGAGGGAAGCACCATGAGCAGTTCTTC. It is translated as CATSDLRRGKHHEQFF.

This chain links TRBV27 with TRBJ1-2; D gene uncertain. Deletions cut 5 bases from V and 2 bases from J, with 12 bases between. Germline V CDR1 and CDR2: MNHEY, SMNVEV (reference sequence). The CDR3 extends over 14 amino acids. The CDR3 sequence: CASSPTGGNYGYTF. CDR3 DNA sequence: TGTGCCAGCAGTCCGACCGGAGGGAACTATGGCTACACCTTC.

A single count supports this clone. The chain carries TRBV11-2 and TRBJ1-2; D call uncertain. The V gene's germline CDR1 is SGHAT and CDR2 FQNNGV. This CDR3 comprises 13 residues. V lost 1 base, J lost 1 base, and 4 bases lay in between. CDR3 nucleotides: TGTGCCAGCAGCTTAGGACATAACTATGGCTACACCTTC. Residues: CASSLGHNYGYTF. Combining the CDR3 with reference TRBV11-2 and TRBJ1-2 gives the whole variable domain EAGVAQSPRYKIIEKRQSVAFWCNPISGHATLYWYQQILGQGPKLLIQFQNNGVVDDSQLPKDRFSAERLKGVDSTLKIQPAKLEDSAVYLCASSLGHNYGYTFGSGTRLTVV.